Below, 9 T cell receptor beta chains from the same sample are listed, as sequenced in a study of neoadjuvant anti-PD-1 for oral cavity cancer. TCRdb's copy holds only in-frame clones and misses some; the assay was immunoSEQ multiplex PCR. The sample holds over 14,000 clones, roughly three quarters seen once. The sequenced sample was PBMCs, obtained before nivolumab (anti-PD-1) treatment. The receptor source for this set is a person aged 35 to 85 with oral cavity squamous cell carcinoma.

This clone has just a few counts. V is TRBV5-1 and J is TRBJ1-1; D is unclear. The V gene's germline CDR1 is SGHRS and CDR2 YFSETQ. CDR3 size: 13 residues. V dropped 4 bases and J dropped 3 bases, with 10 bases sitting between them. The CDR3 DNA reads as TGCGCCAGCAGCCCGGGAGCATACACTGAAGCTTTCTTT. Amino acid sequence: CASSPGAYTEAFF.

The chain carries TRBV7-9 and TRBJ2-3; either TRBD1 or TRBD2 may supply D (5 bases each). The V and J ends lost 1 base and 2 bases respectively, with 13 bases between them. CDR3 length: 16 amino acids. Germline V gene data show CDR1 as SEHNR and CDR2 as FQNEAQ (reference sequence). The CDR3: CASSLGGRGTTDTQYF. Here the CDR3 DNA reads TGTGCCAGCAGCTTAGGGGGGAGAGGGACCACAGATACGCAGTATTTT.

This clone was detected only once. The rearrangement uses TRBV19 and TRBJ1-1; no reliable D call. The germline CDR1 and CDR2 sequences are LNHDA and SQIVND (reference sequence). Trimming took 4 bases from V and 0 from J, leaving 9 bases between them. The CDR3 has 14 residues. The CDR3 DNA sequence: TGTGCCAGTAGTACGACGGTTATGAACACTGAAGCTTTCTTT. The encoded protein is CASSTTVMNTEAFF.

CDR3 in amino acids: CATSSESGFPQPQHF. The CDR3 DNA reads TGTGCCACCAGCAGTGAATCAGGGTTTCCTCAGCCCCAGCATTTT. J is TRBJ1-5 and V is TRBV15; possibly TRBD1 for D (5 bases). Between the trimmed V and J ends, which lost 3 bases and 6 bases, there was a span of 15 bases. This CDR3 is 15 amino acids long. Germline V lookup: CDR1 LNHNV, CDR2 YYDKDF (reference sequence). Full variable domain (outside the CDR3, taken from reference TRBV15 and TRBJ1-5): DAMVIQNPRYQVTQFGKPVTLSCSQTLNHNVMYWYQQKSSQAPKLLFHYYDKDFNNEADTPDNFQSRRPNTSFCFLDIRSPGLGDTAMYLCATSSESGFPQPQHFGDGTRLSIL.

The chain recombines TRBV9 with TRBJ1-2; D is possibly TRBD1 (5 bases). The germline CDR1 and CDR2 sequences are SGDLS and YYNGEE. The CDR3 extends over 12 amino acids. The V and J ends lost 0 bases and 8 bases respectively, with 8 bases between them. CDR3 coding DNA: TGTGCCAGCAGCGTAGGACAGTGGGGCTACACCTTC. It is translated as CASSVGQWGYTF.

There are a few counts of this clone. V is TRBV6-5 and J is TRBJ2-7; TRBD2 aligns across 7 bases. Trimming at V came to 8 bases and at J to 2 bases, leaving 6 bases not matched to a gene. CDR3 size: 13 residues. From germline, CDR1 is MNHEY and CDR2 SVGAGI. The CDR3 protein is CASPGTNPYEQYF. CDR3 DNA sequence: TGTGCCAGCCCCGGGACTAACCCCTACGAGCAGTACTTC.

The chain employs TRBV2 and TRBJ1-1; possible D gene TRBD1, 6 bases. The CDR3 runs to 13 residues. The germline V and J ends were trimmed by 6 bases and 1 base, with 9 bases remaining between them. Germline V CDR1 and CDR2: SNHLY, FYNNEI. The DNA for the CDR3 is TGTGCCAGCAGGGGACAAAGGAACACTGAAGCTTTCTTT. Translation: CASRGQRNTEAFF. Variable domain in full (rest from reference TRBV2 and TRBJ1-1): EPEVTQTPSHQVTQMGQEVILRCVPISNHLYFYWYRQILGQKVEFLVSFYNNEISEKSEIFDDQFSVERPDGSNFTLKIRSTKLEDSAMYFCASRGQRNTEAFFGQGTRLTVV.

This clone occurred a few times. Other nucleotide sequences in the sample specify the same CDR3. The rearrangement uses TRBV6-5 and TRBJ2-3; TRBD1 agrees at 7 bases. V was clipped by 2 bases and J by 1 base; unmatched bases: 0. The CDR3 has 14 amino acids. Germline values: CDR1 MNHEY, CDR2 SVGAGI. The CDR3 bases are TGTGCCAGCAGTTACGGACAGGGCACAGATACGCAGTATTTT. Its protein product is CASSYGQGTDTQYF.

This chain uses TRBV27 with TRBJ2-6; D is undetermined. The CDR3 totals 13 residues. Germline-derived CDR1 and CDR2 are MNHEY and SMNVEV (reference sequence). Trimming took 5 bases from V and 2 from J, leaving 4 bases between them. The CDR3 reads CASSVPGANVLTF. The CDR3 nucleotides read TGTGCCAGCAGTGTTCCTGGGGCCAACGTCCTGACTTTC.